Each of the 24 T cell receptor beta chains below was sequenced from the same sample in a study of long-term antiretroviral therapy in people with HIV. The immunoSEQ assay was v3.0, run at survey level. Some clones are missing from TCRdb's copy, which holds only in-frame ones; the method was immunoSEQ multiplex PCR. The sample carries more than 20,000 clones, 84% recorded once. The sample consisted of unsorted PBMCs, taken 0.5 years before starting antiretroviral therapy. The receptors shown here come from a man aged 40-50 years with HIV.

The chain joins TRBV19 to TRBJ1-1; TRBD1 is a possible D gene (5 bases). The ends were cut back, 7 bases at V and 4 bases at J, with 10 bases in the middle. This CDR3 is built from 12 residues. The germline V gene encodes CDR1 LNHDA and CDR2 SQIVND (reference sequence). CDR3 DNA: TGTGCCAGTATTTGGGGGACCACTGAAGCTTTCTTT. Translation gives CASIWGTTEAFF.

CDR3 DNA sequence: TGTGCTGCGGGGGGTTCTAATGAAAAACTGTTTTTT. Its protein product is CAAGGSNEKLFF. This chain uses TRBV6-1 with TRBJ1-4; D perhaps matches TRBD1 (5 bases). The CDR3 sequence is 12 residues long. Germline V gene sequence: CDR1 MNHNS, CDR2 SASEGT.

The CDR3, as DNA: TGTGCCAGCAGCTACACGGGGGTCACGGAGACCCAGTACTTC. It specifies CASSYTGVTETQYF. The genes are TRBV5-6 and TRBJ2-5; D is perhaps TRBD2 (6 bases). Germline V gene data show CDR1 as SGHDT and CDR2 as YYEEEE. The CDR3 has 14 residues. V dropped 3 bases and J dropped 5 bases, with 14 bases sitting between them. The complete variable domain, with remaining parts taken from reference TRBV5-6 and TRBJ2-5, reads DAGVTQSPTHLIKTRGQQVTLRCSPKSGHDTVSWYQQALGQGPQFIFQYYEEEERQRGNFPDRFSGHQFPNYSSELNVNALLLGDSALYLCASSYTGVTETQYFGPGTRLLVL.

CDR3 residues: CASSSTGDGYTF. CDR3 in DNA: TGTGCCAGCAGCTCCACAGGGGACGGCTACACCTTC. J is TRBJ1-2 and V is TRBV7-9, with 7 nucleotides matching TRBD1. CDR3 length equals 12 residues. With 4 bases clipped from V and 8 bases from J, the junction kept 4 bases outside the gene matches. Germline values: CDR1 SEHNR, CDR2 FQNEAQ (reference sequence).

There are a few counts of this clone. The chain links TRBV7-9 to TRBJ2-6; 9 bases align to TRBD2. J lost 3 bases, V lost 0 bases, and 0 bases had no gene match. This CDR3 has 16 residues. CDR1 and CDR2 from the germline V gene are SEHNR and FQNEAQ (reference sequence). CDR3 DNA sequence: TGTGCCAGCAGCTTAGCGACTAGCGGTGGGGCCAACGTCCTGACTTTC. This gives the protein CASSLATSGGANVLTF.

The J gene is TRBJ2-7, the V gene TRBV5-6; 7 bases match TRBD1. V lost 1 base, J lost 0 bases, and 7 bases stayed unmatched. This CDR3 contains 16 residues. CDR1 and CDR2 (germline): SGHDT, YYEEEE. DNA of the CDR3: TGTGCCAGCAGCTTGTTAACGGGACAGCTCTCCTACGAGCAGTACTTC. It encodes CASSLLTGQLSYEQYF.

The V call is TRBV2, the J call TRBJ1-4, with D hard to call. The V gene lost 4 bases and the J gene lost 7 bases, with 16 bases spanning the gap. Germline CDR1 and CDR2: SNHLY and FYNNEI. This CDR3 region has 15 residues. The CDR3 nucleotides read TGTGCCAGCAGTGGCGACTCGGCGACGGGTGAAAAACTGTTTTTT. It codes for CASSGDSATGEKLFF.

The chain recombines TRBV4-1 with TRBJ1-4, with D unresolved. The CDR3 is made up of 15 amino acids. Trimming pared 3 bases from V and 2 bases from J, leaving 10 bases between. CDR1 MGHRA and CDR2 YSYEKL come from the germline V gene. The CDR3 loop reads CASSHEGTTNEKLFF. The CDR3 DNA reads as TGCGCCAGCAGCCACGAGGGAACTACTAATGAAAAACTGTTTTTT.

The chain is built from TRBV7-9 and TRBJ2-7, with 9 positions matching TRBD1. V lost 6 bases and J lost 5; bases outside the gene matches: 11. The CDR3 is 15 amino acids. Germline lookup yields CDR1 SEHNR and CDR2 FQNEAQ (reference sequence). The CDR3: CASSKTGTGSDEQYF. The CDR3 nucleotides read TGTGCCAGCAGTAAAACCGGGACAGGGTCTGACGAGCAGTACTTC.

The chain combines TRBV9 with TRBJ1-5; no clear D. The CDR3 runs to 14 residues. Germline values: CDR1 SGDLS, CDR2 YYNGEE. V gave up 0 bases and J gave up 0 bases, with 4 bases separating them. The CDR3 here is CASSVGYSNQPQHF. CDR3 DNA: TGTGCCAGCAGCGTAGGGTATAGCAATCAGCCCCAGCATTTT.

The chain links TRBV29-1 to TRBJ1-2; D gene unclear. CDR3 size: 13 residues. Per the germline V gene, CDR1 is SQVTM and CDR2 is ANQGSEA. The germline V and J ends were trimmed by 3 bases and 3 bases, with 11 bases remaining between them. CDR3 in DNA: TGCAGCGTTGAGTCCAGGACCGACTATGGCTACACCTTC. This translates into CSVESRTDYGYTF.

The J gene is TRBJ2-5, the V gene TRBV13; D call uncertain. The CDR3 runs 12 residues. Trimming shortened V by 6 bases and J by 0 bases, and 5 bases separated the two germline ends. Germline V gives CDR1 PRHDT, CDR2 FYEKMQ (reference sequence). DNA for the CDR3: TGTGCCAGCAGAGTGGACCAAGAGACCCAGTACTTC. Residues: CASRVDQETQYF.

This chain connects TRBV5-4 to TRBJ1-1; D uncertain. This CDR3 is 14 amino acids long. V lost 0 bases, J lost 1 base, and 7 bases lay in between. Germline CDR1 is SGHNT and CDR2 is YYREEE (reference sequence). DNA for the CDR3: TGTGCCAGCAGCTTGGAGCTGAGGAACACTGAAGCTTTCTTT. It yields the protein CASSLELRNTEAFF.

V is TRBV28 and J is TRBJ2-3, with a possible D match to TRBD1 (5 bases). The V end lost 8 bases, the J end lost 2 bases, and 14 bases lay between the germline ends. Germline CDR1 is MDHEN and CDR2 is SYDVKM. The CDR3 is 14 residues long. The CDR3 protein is CASGESGSTDTQYF. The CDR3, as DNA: TGTGCCAGCGGAGAGTCAGGGTCCACAGATACGCAGTATTTT.

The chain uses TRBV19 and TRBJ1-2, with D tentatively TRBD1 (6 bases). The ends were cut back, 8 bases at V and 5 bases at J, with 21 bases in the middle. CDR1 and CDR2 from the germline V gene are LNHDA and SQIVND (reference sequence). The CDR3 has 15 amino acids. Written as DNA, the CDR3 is TGTGCCAGTCCTCTAGAGGGGGGCCCGGGGTATGGCTACACCTTC. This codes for CASPLEGGPGYGYTF.

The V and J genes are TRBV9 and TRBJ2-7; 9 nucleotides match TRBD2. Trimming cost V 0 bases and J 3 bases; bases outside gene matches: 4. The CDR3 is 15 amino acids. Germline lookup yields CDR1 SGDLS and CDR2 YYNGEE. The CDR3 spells CASSVGASGVYEQYF. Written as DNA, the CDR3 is TGTGCCAGCAGCGTAGGGGCTAGCGGGGTCTACGAGCAGTACTTC.

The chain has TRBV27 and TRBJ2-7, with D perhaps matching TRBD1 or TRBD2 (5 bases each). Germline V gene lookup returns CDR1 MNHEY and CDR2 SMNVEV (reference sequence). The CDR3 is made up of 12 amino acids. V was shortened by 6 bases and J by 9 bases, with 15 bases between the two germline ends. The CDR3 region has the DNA TGTGCCAGCAGCCCCCTGGGGGTAGGGCAGTACTTC. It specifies CASSPLGVGQYF.

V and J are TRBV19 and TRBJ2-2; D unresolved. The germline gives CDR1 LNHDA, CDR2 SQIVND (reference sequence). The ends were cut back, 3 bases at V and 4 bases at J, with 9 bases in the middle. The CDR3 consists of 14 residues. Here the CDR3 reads CASSMGFSTGELFF. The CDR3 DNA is TGTGCCAGTAGTATGGGCTTCTCCACCGGGGAGCTGTTTTTT.

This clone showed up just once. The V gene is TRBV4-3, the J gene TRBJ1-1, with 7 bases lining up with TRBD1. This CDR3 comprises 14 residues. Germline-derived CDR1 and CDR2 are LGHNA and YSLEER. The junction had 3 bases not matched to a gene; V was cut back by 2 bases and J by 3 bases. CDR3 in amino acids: CASSQTQGYTEAFF. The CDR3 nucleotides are TGCGCCAGCAGCCAAACACAGGGGTACACTGAAGCTTTCTTT.

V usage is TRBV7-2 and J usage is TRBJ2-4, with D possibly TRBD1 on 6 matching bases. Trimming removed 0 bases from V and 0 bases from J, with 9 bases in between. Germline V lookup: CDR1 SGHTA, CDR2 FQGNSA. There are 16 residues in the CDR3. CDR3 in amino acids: CASSLATGKAKNIQYF. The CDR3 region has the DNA TGTGCCAGCAGCTTAGCTACAGGGAAAGCCAAAAACATTCAGTACTTC.

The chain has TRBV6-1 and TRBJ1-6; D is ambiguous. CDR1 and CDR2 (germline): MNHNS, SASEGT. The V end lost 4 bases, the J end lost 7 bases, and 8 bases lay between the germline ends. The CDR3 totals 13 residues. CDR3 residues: CASSVGTNSPLHF. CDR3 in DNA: TGTGCCAGCAGTGTCGGCACCAATTCACCCCTCCACTTT.

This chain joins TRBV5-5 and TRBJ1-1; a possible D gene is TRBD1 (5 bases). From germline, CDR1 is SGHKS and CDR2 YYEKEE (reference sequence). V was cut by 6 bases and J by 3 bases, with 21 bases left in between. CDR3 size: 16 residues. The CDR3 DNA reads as TGTGCCAGCACCCCTGGGTGGGGGGTCGAGGACACTGAAGCTTTCTTT. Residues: CASTPGWGVEDTEAFF.

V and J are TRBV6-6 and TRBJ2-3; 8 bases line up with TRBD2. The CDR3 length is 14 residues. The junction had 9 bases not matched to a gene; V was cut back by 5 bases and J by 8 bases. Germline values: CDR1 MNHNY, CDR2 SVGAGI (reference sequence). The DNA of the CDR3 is TGTGCCAGCAGTGGGTCGGGGGGGCCGGGTACGCAGTATTTT. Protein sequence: CASSGSGGPGTQYF.

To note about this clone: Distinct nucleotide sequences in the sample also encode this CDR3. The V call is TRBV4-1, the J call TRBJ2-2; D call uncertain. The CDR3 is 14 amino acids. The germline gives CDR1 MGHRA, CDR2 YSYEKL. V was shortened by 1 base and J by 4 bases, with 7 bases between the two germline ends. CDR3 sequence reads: CASSQGAATGELFF. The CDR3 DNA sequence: TGCGCCAGCAGCCAAGGGGCAGCCACCGGGGAGCTGTTTTTT.